Presented here are 20 T cell receptor beta chains from one specimen sequenced in a study of blood T cell repertoires in COVID-19. The table came from immunoSEQ multiplex PCR; TCRdb's copy has only in-frame clones and leaves some out. The repertoire consists of 200,000 to 300,000 clones, with around 84% occurring once and the leading ten covering around 4%. Specimen: peripheral blood. The receptors stem from a man in his 60s with acute or convalescent COVID-19.

The rearrangement uses TRBV5-4 and TRBJ2-1, with 8 bases that match TRBD1. Trimming cost V 0 bases and J 7 bases; bases outside gene matches: 6. This CDR3 contains 15 residues. The germline gives CDR1 SGHNT, CDR2 YYREEE (reference sequence). CDR3 DNA sequence: TGTGCCAGCAGCTTGGCCGGACAGGGCTCAAATGAGCAGTTCTTC. Translation gives CASSLAGQGSNEQFF. Together with reference TRBV5-4 and TRBJ2-1, the CDR3 gives the full variable domain: ETGVTQSPTHLIKTRGQQVTLRCSSQSGHNTVSWYQQALGQGPQFIFQYYREEENGRGNFPPRFSGLQFPNYSSELNVNALELDDSALYLCASSLAGQGSNEQFFGPGTRLTVL.

The chain recombines TRBV28 with TRBJ1-5; no reliable D call. Per germline, CDR1 MDHEN and CDR2 SYDVKM. The V gene lost 7 bases and the J gene lost 5 bases, with 18 bases spanning the gap. The CDR3 sequence is 15 residues long. CDR3 amino acids: CASIPVGDGDQPQHF. For the CDR3, the DNA is TGTGCCAGCATCCCCGTCGGAGACGGAGATCAGCCCCAGCATTTT.

The J gene is TRBJ1-2, the V gene TRBV10-2; D gene ambiguous. Trimming left V 6 bases short and J 6 bases short, with 17 bases between. From germline, CDR1 is WSHSY and CDR2 SAAADI. The CDR3 has 14 residues. CDR3 loop: CASSEGYLENGYTF. Here the CDR3 DNA reads TGCGCCAGCAGCGAGGGTTATTTGGAGAATGGCTACACCTTC.

This sequence joins TRBV7-6 and TRBJ2-7; 8 bases agree with TRBD1. The ends lost 2 bases at V and 3 bases at J; junction bases unmatched: 9. This CDR3 region has 16 residues. In germline, CDR1 is SGHVS, CDR2 FNYEAQ. The CDR3 sequence: CASSLYPPDRGYEQYF. The CDR3 region has the DNA TGTGCCAGCAGCTTATACCCCCCTGACAGGGGCTACGAGCAGTACTTC. The full variable domain, in which reference TRBV7-6 and TRBJ2-7 provide the parts outside the CDR3, is GAGVSQSPRYKVTKRGQDVALRCDPISGHVSLYWYRQALGQGPEFLTYFNYEAQQDKSGLPNDRFSAERPEGSISTLTIQRTEQRDSAMYRCASSLYPPDRGYEQYFGPGTRLTVT.

The rearrangement links TRBV5-1 to TRBJ2-5; maybe TRBD1 (5 bases). The V gene lost 4 bases and the J gene lost 5 bases, with 12 bases spanning the gap. CDR1 is SGHRS and CDR2 is YFSETQ in the germline V gene. There are 13 residues in the CDR3. CDR3 residues: CASSPAGYETQYF. CDR3 bases: TGCGCCAGCAGCCCCGCAGGGTACGAGACCCAGTACTTC.

This clone was detected a few times. The CDR3 bases are TGTGCCAGCAAACCACCGCGGGGTTCTAGCACAGATACGCAGTATTTT. Residues: CASKPPRGSSTDTQYF. The chain recombines TRBV6-6 with TRBJ2-3; maybe TRBD2 (6 bases). Per germline, CDR1 MNHNY and CDR2 SVGAGI (reference sequence). The V end was cut by 7 bases, the J end by 0 bases, with 17 bases between. CDR3 length: 16 residues.

The chain has TRBV5-5 and TRBJ1-3; 8 bases match TRBD1. This CDR3 contains 17 residues. Germline V gene data show CDR1 as SGHKS and CDR2 as YYEKEE (reference sequence). The junction had 12 bases not matched to a gene; V was cut back by 3 bases and J by 4 bases. Here the CDR3 reads CASSSTGAGGDGNTIYF. Here the CDR3 DNA reads TGTGCCAGCAGCTCTACAGGCGCAGGGGGCGACGGAAACACCATATATTTT.

The CDR3 sequence is CASRLSGGSSYEQYF. CDR3 in DNA: TGTGCCAGCAGACTAAGCGGGGGGAGCTCCTACGAGCAGTACTTC. The V and J genes are TRBV27 and TRBJ2-7; 9 bases fit TRBD2. The CDR3 has 15 residues. Trimming took 6 bases from V and 0 from J; bases not matched to a gene: 6. Germline CDR1 is MNHEY and CDR2 is SMNVEV (reference sequence).

The CDR3 loop reads CAITPTGMDTEAFF. The DNA for the CDR3 is TGTGCCATCACTCCTACAGGGATGGACACTGAAGCTTTCTTT. The chain employs TRBV10-3 and TRBJ1-1; D may be TRBD1 (6 bases). Trimming shortened V by 7 bases and J by 3 bases, and 15 bases separated the two germline ends. The germline gives CDR1 ENHRY, CDR2 SYGVKD. CDR3 length equals 14 residues.

The rearrangement links TRBV5-6 to TRBJ2-7, with 14 positions matching TRBD2. Germline trimming cut 4 bases from V and 9 bases from J; bases unmatched to any gene: 12. This CDR3 has 16 amino acids. Per the germline V gene, CDR1 is SGHDT and CDR2 is YYEEEE. CDR3 residues: CASSPTSGRASSTQYF. In nucleotides, the CDR3 is TGTGCCAGCAGCCCGACTAGCGGGAGGGCTTCATCTACGCAGTACTTC.

The chain combines TRBV13 with TRBJ2-5; D unclear. There are 13 residues in the CDR3. Germline-derived CDR1 and CDR2 are PRHDT and FYEKMQ (reference sequence). V was trimmed by 5 bases and J by 5 bases, leaving 12 bases between them. The CDR3 region has the DNA TGTGCCAGCAGCCCGCGTCTGTCGGAGACCCAGTACTTC. It encodes CASSPRLSETQYF. Full variable domain (outside the CDR3, taken from reference TRBV13 and TRBJ2-5): AAGVIQSPRHLIKEKRETATLKCYPIPRHDTVYWYQQGPGQDPQFLISFYEKMQSDKGSIPDRFSAQQFSDYHSELNMSSLELGDSALYFCASSPRLSETQYFGPGTRLLVL.

The chain carries TRBV19 and TRBJ2-1; D may be TRBD1 (5 bases). Germline-derived CDR1 and CDR2 are LNHDA and SQIVND (reference sequence). The CDR3 length is 14 residues. V was pared by 2 bases and J by 4 bases, with 9 bases between. The chain's CDR3 is CASSIRRGYNEQFF. DNA for the CDR3: TGTGCCAGTAGTATACGAAGGGGATACAATGAGCAGTTCTTC. Supplemented by reference TRBV19 and TRBJ2-1, the full variable domain reads DGGITQSPKYLFRKEGQNVTLSCEQNLNHDAMYWYRQDPGQGLRLIYYSQIVNDFQKGDIAEGYSVSREKKESFPLTVTSAQKNPTAFYLCASSIRRGYNEQFFGPGTRLTVL.

This chain uses TRBV6-5 with TRBJ2-7; a weak D match, TRBD1 (5 bases). Trimming shortened V by 0 bases and J by 6 bases, and 15 bases separated the two germline ends. Per the germline V gene, CDR1 is MNHEY and CDR2 is SVGAGI. CDR3 length: 15 residues. The CDR3 DNA sequence: TGTGCCAGCAGTTACTCGCAGGGTTATCTCGTCGAGCAGTACTTC. Translation gives CASSYSQGYLVEQYF.

This chain joins TRBV19 and TRBJ2-7; perhaps TRBD2 as D (6 bases). In germline, CDR1 is LNHDA, CDR2 SQIVND (reference sequence). V lost 11 bases and J 4 bases, leaving 15 bases between the germline ends. The CDR3 covers 12 residues. CDR3 loop: CAPRRRGYEQYF. CDR3 bases: TGTGCCCCGCGAAGGAGGGGATACGAGCAGTACTTC.

This chain connects TRBV3-1 (or the pseudogene TRBV3-2) to TRBJ2-1; D might be TRBD1 (6 bases). CDR3 length equals 12 residues. V lost 6 bases to trimming and J lost 7 bases, with 10 bases between them. Germline lookup yields CDR1 LGHDT and CDR2 YNNKEL (reference sequence). The CDR3 coding sequence is TGTGCCAGCAGTAAACAGGGTAATGAGCAGTTCTTC. The encoded protein is CASSKQGNEQFF.

The V and J genes are TRBV11-2 and TRBJ2-3; 7 nucleotides match TRBD1. The germline V gene encodes CDR1 SGHAT and CDR2 FQNNGV. The CDR3 contains 16 residues. The ends lost 5 bases at V and 10 bases at J; junction bases unmatched: 18. The CDR3 nucleotides are TGTGCCAGCAGCCCCGTCCGAGGGGGCGCGGGCCGGGCGCAGTATTTT. Translating gives CASSPVRGGAGRAQYF.

The chain employs TRBV28 and TRBJ2-3; possible D gene TRBD2, 6 bases. Germline V lookup: CDR1 MDHEN, CDR2 SYDVKM. The CDR3 contains 15 residues. The V end was cut by 4 bases, the J end by 7 bases, with 18 bases between. CDR3 nucleotide sequence: TGTGCCAGCAGTTCTCCGGGACTTTCCCCACATACGCAGTATTTT. As protein: CASSSPGLSPHTQYF.

The chain joins TRBV5-1 to TRBJ1-4; D not resolved. The CDR3 consists of 15 residues. V dropped 1 base and J dropped 8 bases, with 15 bases sitting between them. Per the germline V gene, CDR1 is SGHRS and CDR2 is YFSETQ. The chain's CDR3 is CASSLTASPGEKLFF. DNA of the CDR3: TGCGCCAGCAGCTTGACGGCCAGCCCGGGGGAAAAACTGTTTTTT.

About this clone: One junction end disagrees with the germline gene, perhaps due to a read error. The rearrangement joins TRBV7-7 to TRBJ2-1; 13 bases are a match to TRBD2. This CDR3 has 17 amino acids. Germline CDR1 is SSHAT and CDR2 is FNYEAQ (reference sequence). The CDR3 DNA reads TGTGCTAGCAGCTTAGCCCCACTAGCGGGAGGGTACAATGAGCAGTTCTTC. As protein: CASSLAPLAGGYNEQFF.

The V call is TRBV7-3, the J call TRBJ1-1; a possible D gene is TRBD1 (6 bases). Deletions cut 2 bases from V and 10 bases from J, with 14 bases between. Looked up from germline, CDR1 is SGHTA and CDR2 is FQGTGA. CDR3 size: 13 residues. The CDR3 coding sequence is TGTGCCAGCAGCTTAGAATTACAGGGCACAGCTTTCTTT. Its protein product is CASSLELQGTAFF.